Each of the 7 T cell receptor beta chains below was sequenced from the same sample in a study of shared clonotypes between healthy human individuals. Profiled with immunoSEQ multiplex PCR; TCRdb holds only in-frame clones, not every one. The top ten clones hold about 0.39% of a sample with 2.3 million or so clones, 85% to 95% of them seen once. Sequencing input: naive CD4+ T cells from PBMCs. The subset denotes: CD45RA+ positively selected. The source is a young man in good health. Some clones in this sample may be carry-over from other donors' samples.

The chain links TRBV18 to TRBJ2-7; the D gene is possibly TRBD2 (6 bases). Germline V gene data show CDR1 as KGHSH and CDR2 as LQKENI. V lost 4 bases to trimming and J lost 3 bases, with 22 bases between them. This CDR3 is built from 17 residues. DNA of the CDR3: TGTGCCAGCTCACACAACCGGGAGACATCAAGCTACTACGAGCAGTACTTC. Its translation is CASSHNRETSSYYEQYF.

This rearrangement joins TRBV19 to TRBJ1-1, with TRBD1 matching over 11 bases. Germline CDR1 is LNHDA and CDR2 is SQIVND (reference sequence). Trimming at V came to 3 bases and at J to 4 bases, leaving 7 bases not matched to a gene. The CDR3 totals 16 residues. For the CDR3, the DNA is TGTGCCAGTAGTATTTGGGCAGGGACAGGGGGCACTGAAGCTTTCTTT. Protein product: CASSIWAGTGGTEAFF.

The chain links TRBV28 to TRBJ2-3; 10 bases are shared with TRBD1. The CDR3 contains 15 residues. Trimming removed 6 bases from V and 1 base from J; junction bases left unmatched: 4. CDR1 and CDR2 (germline): MDHEN, SYDVKM. CDR3 sequence reads: CASRAGTGGTDTQYF. In DNA, the CDR3 is TGTGCCAGCAGGGCCGGGACAGGGGGCACAGATACGCAGTATTTT.

The chain employs TRBV21-1 and TRBJ2-7. TRBV21-1 is a pseudogene. The length of the CDR3 is 13 residues. As DNA, the CDR3 is TGTGCCAGCAGCAAAGTGGGGTGGAGCGAGCAGTACTTC. This gives the protein CASSKVGWSEQYF.

Only one count was recorded for this clone. The chain carries TRBV2 and TRBJ2-7; no reliable D call. V was trimmed by 4 bases and J by 5 bases, leaving 9 bases between them. Germline loops: CDR1 SNHLY, CDR2 FYNNEI. The CDR3 contains 12 residues. The CDR3 coding sequence is TGTGCCAGCAGTGGTGTCACCGACGAGCAGTACTTC. Encoded protein: CASSGVTDEQYF.

This clone was counted once. This chain uses TRBV19 with TRBJ2-7, with D perhaps TRBD2 (7 bases). The CDR3 loop spans 20 amino acids. Deletions cut 7 bases from V and 4 bases from J, with 35 bases between. Germline CDR1 LNHDA, CDR2 SQIVND (reference sequence). CDR3 bases: TGTGCCAGTACCCTCCAGGGGCGGCACTTGTCCCGGACTAGGAATTACGAGCAGTACTTC. Amino acids: CASTLQGRHLSRTRNYEQYF.

The chain links TRBV19 to TRBJ2-1, with D uncertain. With 7 bases removed from V and 9 bases from J, the gap between germline ends came to 19 bases. The CDR3 has 14 residues. Looked up from germline, CDR1 is LNHDA and CDR2 is SQIVND (reference sequence). This CDR3 reads CASTLGRRKSEQFF. As DNA, the CDR3 is TGTGCCAGTACCTTGGGCCGTCGGAAAAGTGAGCAGTTCTTC.